This T cell receptor beta chain appears in the sequencing data of a study of shared clonotypes between healthy human individuals. Overall study: Researchers drew samples from a couple of women and a few men aged 18 to 49. A donor's plate count was three for CD4 naive and three for CD4 memory; CD8 naive had two and CD8 memory one.

Only CD45RO-negative cells positively selected for CCR7 counted as naive CD8 cells, so terminally differentiated effector memory CD45RA+ cells were excluded. Study-level results: When naive CD4 clonotypes were compared across a few donors, 4% to 6.5% were shared.

V was shortened by 1 base and J by 0 bases, with 7 bases between the two germline ends. The germline CDR1 and CDR2 sequences are SGHDT and YYEEEE. This CDR3 has 14 amino acids. Profiling relied on immunoSEQ multiplex PCR, and the TCRdb table lists in-frame clones only, not all of them. The data show about 2.2 million clones, around 93% seen once. About this clone: What it recognizes is unknown.

This TCR was recovered from a man between 18 and 35 years old in good health. Some clones in this sample may be carry-over from other donors' samples. Sequenced input: naive CD8+ T cells from PBMCs. The chain combines TRBV5-6 with TRBJ2-5; no clear D gene. The CDR3 nucleotides read TGTGCCAGCAGCTTGCCCAACAACCAAGAGACCCAGTACTTC. Residues: CASSLPNNQETQYF.